The 13 T cell receptor beta chains below were found in one sample sequenced in a study of blood T cells in healthy people across ages. Combining a sample-barcoded 5' primer with a J-beta primer mix, a second PCR ran for about 7 to 12 cycles. Each CDR3 protein is one row after TCRdb ran MiXCR on the 5' RACE reads. The sample yields roughly 800,000 distinct CDR3 sequences, about 55% seen once. The sample taken for sequencing was blood. The receptors shown here come from a man aged 80 or over in good health.

CDR3 in DNA: TGTGCCAGCAGCCTAGCCGGGGTACGGGCAACTAATGAAAAACTGTTTTTT. Residues: CASSLAGVRATNEKLFF. V and J are TRBV5-6 and TRBJ1-4; D gene uncertain. Germline values: CDR1 SGHDT, CDR2 YYEEEE. The CDR3 runs 17 residues. V shed 4 bases and J shed 0 bases, with 16 bases lying between them.

The chain employs TRBV29-1 and TRBJ2-7, with no clear D. Germline V CDR1 and CDR2: SQVTM, ANQGSEA. CDR3 length: 13 residues. V shed 2 bases and J shed 6 bases, with 14 bases lying between them. The CDR3 coding sequence is TGCAGCGTTGAAAAGCTAGACAAACCCGAGCAGTACTTC. The encoded protein is CSVEKLDKPEQYF.

The chain is built from TRBV5-1 and TRBJ2-7, with 12 positions matching TRBD2. Losses at the gene ends were 7 bases for V and 7 bases for J; bases not matched to a gene: 15. The germline V gene encodes CDR1 SGHRS and CDR2 YFSETQ. The CDR3 sequence is 16 residues long. CDR3 loop: CASREEGLAGYNEQYF. Here the CDR3 DNA reads TGCGCCAGCCGAGAAGAGGGACTAGCGGGCTACAATGAGCAGTACTTC.

The J gene is TRBJ2-4, the V gene TRBV28, with 7 bases fitting TRBD1. The J segment lost 1 base and the V segment lost 5 bases, leaving 8 bases of the junction unmatched. Germline V gives CDR1 MDHEN, CDR2 SYDVKM. This CDR3 comprises 16 residues. CDR3 region: CASSRAGTVAKNIQYF. CDR3 nucleotide sequence: TGTGCCAGCAGTCGAGCCGGGACAGTCGCCAAAAACATTCAGTACTTC.

This clonotype was seen a handful of times. The rearrangement uses TRBV5-1 and TRBJ1-2; D not resolved. Germline assignment: CDR1 SGHRS and CDR2 YFSETQ. CDR3 length equals 16 residues. Deletions cut 0 bases from V and 4 bases from J, with 16 bases between. CDR3 loop: CASSLGSRTLSYGYTF. The CDR3 region has the DNA TGCGCCAGCAGCTTGGGATCCAGAACTCTTAGCTATGGCTACACCTTC.

Regarding this clonotype: At one of its ends the junction is not consistent with the germline gene, which may arise from a read error. The chain employs TRBV29-1 and TRBJ2-5, with D maybe TRBD1 (6 bases). TRBJ2-7 matches the DNA end more closely, so the J call is doubtful. This CDR3 contains 12 residues. Germline V gene data show CDR1 as SQVTM and CDR2 as ANQGSEA. DNA of the CDR3: TGCGGCGTGGGGGCCAGGGCGGGCGAGCAGTACTTC. This gives the protein CGVGARAGEQYF.

This clonotype occurred a few times. The chain's CDR3 is CAISDRGNTEAFF. The CDR3 DNA follows: TGTGCCATCAGTGACAGGGGGAACACTGAAGCTTTCTTT. The rearrangement uses TRBV10-3 and TRBJ1-1; possibly TRBD1 for D (6 bases). Looked up from germline, CDR1 is ENHRY and CDR2 is SYGVKD. The CDR3 totals 13 residues. V shed 3 bases and J shed 1 base, with 6 bases lying between them.

The chain employs TRBV7-8 and TRBJ2-7; 8 nucleotides line up with TRBD1. Per germline, CDR1 SGHVS and CDR2 FQNEAQ. After removal of 5 bases from V and 3 bases from J, the junction contained 9 bases not matched to a gene. This CDR3 is 15 amino acids long. This CDR3 reads CASSPAGQGHYEQYF. DNA of the CDR3: TGTGCCAGCAGCCCCGCCGGACAGGGCCACTACGAGCAGTACTTC.

The rearrangement links TRBV10-3 to TRBJ2-3; D is tentatively TRBD1 or TRBD2 (5 bases each). Trimming pared 8 bases from V and 3 bases from J, leaving 18 bases between. The CDR3 is 15 amino acids. From germline, CDR1 is ENHRY and CDR2 SYGVKD. The CDR3 DNA sequence: TGTGCCATCGGACCGGAGGACACTTTGACAGATACGCAGTATTTT. Encoded protein: CAIGPEDTLTDTQYF.

In this sample, this clonotype turned up a few times. The genes are TRBV7-2 and TRBJ2-1; no firm D call. Germline CDR1 and CDR2: SGHTA and FQGNSA. V lost 4 bases and J lost 1, with 17 bases in between. This CDR3 has 17 amino acids. As DNA, the CDR3 is TGTGCCAGCAGCTCCCGACTCGAAATGGGATCCTACAATGAGCAGTTCTTC. This sequence encodes CASSSRLEMGSYNEQFF.

The chain couples TRBV19 to TRBJ2-5, with 9 bases aligning to TRBD1. This CDR3 has 17 amino acids. CDR1 is LNHDA, CDR2 SQIVND, per germline (reference sequence). V dropped 4 bases and J dropped 11; count of bases not matched to a gene: 20. CDR3 loop: CASSREAQGAPNNEQYF. The CDR3 region has the DNA TGTGCCAGTAGTAGAGAGGCACAGGGGGCCCCTAACAATGAGCAGTACTTC.

With respect to this clonotype: A read error may account for a junction end that differs from germline. The chain recombines TRBV27 with TRBJ1-2; TRBD1 is a possible D gene (5 bases). The germline V gene has CDR1 MNHEY and CDR2 SMNVEV (reference sequence). This CDR3 is built from 12 residues. The CDR3 nucleotides are TGTGCCAGCAGTTTGCAGGGAAATGGCTGCACCTTC. It is translated as CASSLQGNGCTF.

This clonotype was observed a few times. The chain combines TRBV25-1 with TRBJ2-1; D possibly corresponds to TRBD1 (6 bases). Germline assignment: CDR1 MGHDK and CDR2 SYGVNS. V shed 2 bases and J shed 7 bases, with 18 bases lying between them. CDR3 length equals 16 residues. The chain's CDR3 is CASSERTGYLGNEQFF. In DNA, the CDR3 is TGTGCCAGCAGTGAACGAACAGGGTATTTAGGTAATGAGCAGTTCTTC.